This is a list of T cell receptor beta chains from one sample in a study of blood T cell repertoires in COVID-19. Assay used: immunoSEQ multiplex PCR; TCRdb lists only in-frame clones, some missing. The repertoire consists of a few hundred thousand clones, with about 86% occurring once and the leading ten covering 3% to 4%. Sequences were obtained from PBMCs or T cells enriched from blood (not recorded which). These receptors came from a woman in her thirties or forties with acute COVID-19. CDR3s include the opening cysteine and the closing phenylalanine or tryptophan. The order of the fields is clone size, CDR3 length, D gene, J gene, V gene, CDR3 protein, CDR3 DNA. D genes are given only for firm matches. Clone sizes are given selectively: once, few, many, or a class where the clone is expanded.

. | 17 | TRBD2 | TRBJ2-7 | TRBV6-1 | CASSGEVLAGERYEQYF | TGTGCCAGCAGTGGAGAAGTTCTAGCGGGAGAAAGGTACGAGCAGTACTTC
. | 16 | . | TRBJ2-2 | TRBV5-1 | CASSPQGLEVPGELFF | TGCGCCAGCAGCCCACAGGGTTTAGAAGTGCCCGGGGAGCTGTTTTTT
. | 15 | TRBD1 | TRBJ2-1 | TRBV3-1/TRBV3-2 | CASSLGTASYNEQFF | TGTGCCAGCAGCCTCGGGACAGCCTCCTACAATGAGCAGTTCTTC
. | 16 | TRBD2 | TRBJ2-1 | TRBV15 | CATSREASGAYNEQFF | TGTGCCACCAGCAGAGAGGCTAGCGGGGCCTACAATGAGCAGTTCTTC
. | 15 | . | TRBJ1-3 | TRBV3-1/TRBV3-2 | CASSQTLYLGNTIYF | TGTGCCAGCAGCCAAACTCTCTACCTCGGAAACACCATATATTTT
. | 16 | TRBD1 | TRBJ1-6 | TRBV28 | CVTHRDSGSIRSPLHF | TGTGTCACTCATCGGGACAGTGGGTCGATTAGGTCACCCCTCCACTTT
. | 13 | TRBD1 | TRBJ1-1 | TRBV19 | CASTLGQRSEAFF | TGTGCCAGCACCCTGGGACAGCGTTCTGAAGCTTTCTTT
. | 16 | . | TRBJ1-2 | TRBV9 | CASSPRERGSNYGYTF | TGTGCCAGCAGCCCCCGGGAGCGAGGCTCTAACTATGGCTACACCTTC
. | 16 | TRBD1 | TRBJ1-3 | TRBV7-8 | CASSLTGQGPGNTIYF | TGTGCCAGCAGCTTGACAGGACAGGGGCCTGGAAACACCATATATTTT
. | 16 | . | TRBJ2-7 | TRBV27 | CASSLGRAQGSYEQYF | TGTGCCAGCAGTTTGGGGAGGGCTCAGGGGTCCTACGAGCAGTACTTC
. | 15 | . | TRBJ2-7 | TRBV7-2 | CASSLSWGDTYEQYF | TGTGCCAGCAGCTTATCCTGGGGGGATACCTACGAGCAGTACTTC
many | 19 | TRBD2 | TRBJ2-5 | TRBV4-1 | CASSLTGIWREERQETQYF | TGCGCCAGCAGCCTTACTGGTATCTGGCGGGAGGAGAGGCAAGAGACCCAGTACTTC
once | 14 | . | TRBJ1-3 | TRBV14 | CASSPWSSGNTIYF | TGTGCCAGCAGTCCATGGAGCTCTGGAAACACCATATATTTT
. | 16 | TRBD1 | TRBJ2-1 | TRBV5-4 | CASSLGGTGGYNEQFF | TGTGCCAGCAGCTTGGGAGGGACAGGGGGTTACAATGAGCAGTTCTTC
. | 14 | TRBD2 | TRBJ2-3 | TRBV28 | CASSAAGSTDTQYF | TGTGCCAGCAGTGCAGCGGGAAGCACAGATACGCAGTATTTT
. | 14 | . | TRBJ1-2 | TRBV7-2 | CASNSDSFNYGYTF | TGTGCCAGCAACTCGGACAGCTTTAACTATGGCTACACCTTC
. | 15 | TRBD1 | TRBJ1-2 | TRBV5-1 | CASSGGTGQNYGYTF | TGCGCCAGCAGCGGGGGGACAGGCCAAAACTATGGCTACACCTTC
. | 14 | TRBD1 | TRBJ1-5 | TRBV19 | CASEGARSNQPQHF | TGTGCCAGCGAGGGGGCGCGATCGAATCAGCCCCAGCATTTT
. | 12 | . | TRBJ2-1 | TRBV29-1 | CSLRRGYNEQFF | TGCAGCCTCCGTCGGGGCTACAATGAGCAGTTCTTC
. | 16 | . | TRBJ2-7 | TRBV28 | CASSLGLNVRGNEQYF | TGTGCCAGCAGTTTAGGACTCAACGTCCGGGGTAACGAGCAGTACTTC
. | 16 | TRBD2 | TRBJ2-7 | TRBV19 | CASSRSSGGASYEQYF | TGTGCCAGTAGTAGGTCTAGCGGAGGGGCCTCCTACGAGCAGTACTTC
. | 13 | . | TRBJ1-2 | TRBV2 | CASRGDSNYGYTF | TGTGCCAGCAGGGGGGACTCAAACTATGGCTACACCTTC
. | 13 | . | TRBJ1-1 | TRBV29-1 | CSASGREDTEAFF | TGCAGCGCCTCGGGCAGGGAGGACACTGAAGCTTTCTTT
. | 14 | . | TRBJ1-2 | TRBV11-2 | CASSLAGPNYGYTF | TGTGCCAGCAGCTTAGCAGGCCCAAACTATGGCTACACCTTC
. | 14 | . | TRBJ2-7 | TRBV14 | CASRPSAAPYEQYF | TGTGCCAGCAGACCGTCGGCGGCCCCCTACGAGCAGTACTTC
. | 17 | TRBD2 | TRBJ2-5 | TRBV5-6 | CASSFRVAGERQETQYF | TGTGCCAGCAGCTTTAGGGTAGCGGGAGAGCGGCAAGAGACCCAGTACTTC
. | 13 | . | TRBJ2-5 | TRBV5-1 | CASSARIVETQYF | TGCGCCAGCAGCGCGAGGATTGTGGAGACCCAGTACTTC
. | 13 | TRBD1 | TRBJ1-2 | TRBV19 | CASRGTGGYGYTF | TGTGCCAGTAGAGGGACAGGGGGCTATGGCTACACCTTC
. | 14 | TRBD1 | TRBJ2-7 | TRBV28 | CASSLEQGNYEQYF | TGTGCCAGCAGTTTGGAACAGGGGAATTACGAGCAGTACTTC
. | 16 | TRBD2 | TRBJ2-1 | TRBV28 | CASSLSASGRSFEQFF | TGTGCCAGCAGTTTATCGGCTAGCGGGAGAAGCTTTGAGCAGTTCTTC
. | 15 | . | TRBJ1-2 | TRBV4-3 | CASSLDPGFNYGYTF | TGCGCCAGCAGCCTGGATCCGGGATTTAACTATGGCTACACCTTC
. | 15 | TRBD2 | TRBJ2-7 | TRBV28 | CASSFSASGAYEQYF | TGTGCCAGCAGTTTTTCGGCTAGCGGAGCCTACGAGCAGTACTTC
. | 15 | TRBD1 | TRBJ1-5 | TRBV23-1 | CASSPLGTGYQPQHF | TGCGCCAGCAGTCCCTTGGGGACAGGCTATCAGCCCCAGCATTTT
. | 15 | . | TRBJ2-5 | TRBV4-1 | CASSQGGPGGETQYF | TGCGCCAGCAGCCAAGGAGGGCCAGGGGGGGAGACCCAGTACTTC
. | 14 | TRBD2 | TRBJ2-1 | TRBV6-2/TRBV6-3 | CASSYSGGRNEQFF | TGTGCCAGCAGTTACTCGGGGGGGAGGAATGAGCAGTTCTTC
. | 14 | TRBD2 | TRBJ2-3 | TRBV10-2 | CASSPTSGSSAQYF | TGCGCCAGCAGTCCGACTAGCGGGAGTTCAGCTCAGTATTTT
. | 17 | TRBD2 | TRBJ2-7 | TRBV4-2 | CASSQGTIAPLGWEQYF | TGTGCCAGCAGCCAGGGGACTATCGCCCCCTTAGGATGGGAGCAGTACTTC
once | 11 | TRBD2 | TRBJ2-1 | TRBV12-3/TRBV12-4 | CASTQGLGQFF | TGTGCCAGCACCCAGGGACTAGGGCAGTTCTTC
. | 12 | . | TRBJ1-4 | TRBV7-9 | CAGAATNEKLFF | TGTGCCGGGGCCGCCACTAATGAAAAACTGTTTTTT
. | 17 | TRBD2 | TRBJ2-1 | TRBV28 | CASSSYPSGRSYNEQFF | TGTGCCAGCAGTTCCTACCCTAGCGGGAGGAGCTACAATGAGCAGTTCTTC
. | 15 | TRBD2 | TRBJ2-3 | TRBV18 | CASSPLAGGPDTQYF | TGTGCCAGCTCACCGTTAGCGGGAGGGCCAGATACGCAGTATTTT
. | 13 | . | TRBJ2-7 | TRBV12-3/TRBV12-4 | CASVRLVAYEQYF | TGTGCCAGCGTTCGGCTAGTAGCCTACGAGCAGTACTTC
once | 14 | . | TRBJ1-5 | TRBV29-1 | CSAAVGGSNQPQHF | TGCAGCGCAGCAGTAGGGGGAAGCAATCAGCCCCAGCATTTT
once | 17 | TRBD1 | TRBJ1-5 | TRBV6-1 | CASSDRDRGYSNQPQHF | TGTGCCAGCAGTGACCGGGACAGAGGCTATAGCAATCAGCCCCAGCATTTT
. | 17 | TRBD2 | TRBJ2-2 | TRBV5-6 | CASSLDGREGRTGELFF | TGTGCCAGCAGCTTGGATGGGCGGGAGGGCCGCACCGGGGAGCTGTTTTTT
. | 18 | TRBD2 | TRBJ2-7 | TRBV4-2 | CASSQGSQRAGRAAEQYF | TGTGCCAGCAGCCAGGGTTCCCAAAGAGCCGGGAGGGCCGCCGAGCAGTACTTC
. | 15 | TRBD1 | TRBJ1-1 | TRBV11-3 | CASSTYRGLNTEAFF | TGTGCCAGCAGCACTTACAGGGGGCTGAACACTGAAGCTTTCTTT
. | 14 | . | TRBJ1-1 | TRBV11-2 | CASSLDWGESEAFF | TGTGCCAGCAGCTTAGATTGGGGGGAGTCTGAAGCTTTCTTT
. | 15 | TRBD1 | TRBJ2-7 | TRBV19 | CASSSGTGGFYEQYF | TGTGCCAGTAGTTCGGGGACAGGGGGGTTCTACGAGCAGTACTTC
. | 14 | TRBD1 | TRBJ1-5 | TRBV28 | CASSPDRVSQPQHF | TGTGCCAGCAGTCCGGACAGGGTGAGCCAGCCCCAGCATTTT
. | 16 | TRBD1 | TRBJ2-2 | TRBV6-5 | CASSYGGQTNTGELFF | TGTGCCAGCAGTTACGGGGGACAGACGAACACCGGGGAGCTGTTTTTT
. | 16 | TRBD2 | TRBJ2-1 | TRBV7-8 | CASSSVRLAGNNEQFF | TGTGCCAGCAGCTCCGTAAGACTAGCGGGAAACAATGAGCAGTTCTTC
. | 15 | . | TRBJ2-1 | TRBV11-2 | CASSLGLGGGYEQFF | TGTGCCAGCAGCTTAGGTCTAGGAGGGGGCTATGAGCAGTTCTTC
. | 16 | TRBD2 | TRBJ2-7 | TRBV19 | CASSPVLAGGSYEQYF | TGTGCCAGTAGTCCCGTTCTAGCGGGAGGGTCCTACGAGCAGTACTTC
. | 14 | . | TRBJ1-6 | TRBV19 | CASSIGVGNSPLHF | TGTGCCAGTAGTATCGGGGTTGGGAATTCACCCCTCCACTTT
. | 16 | . | TRBJ2-5 | TRBV28 | CASRSPGAGVRETQYF | TGTGCCAGCAGGTCGCCGGGGGCGGGAGTCCGCGAGACCCAGTACTTC
. | 15 | TRBD1 | TRBJ1-4 | TRBV5-6 | CASSSQTGWNEKLFF | TGTGCCAGCAGCTCCCAGACAGGGTGGAACGAAAAACTGTTTTTT
. | 14 | TRBD2 | TRBJ2-4 | TRBV9 | CASSVGEGRNIQYF | TGTGCCAGCAGCGTAGGGGAGGGAAGAAACATTCAGTACTTC
. | 12 | . | TRBJ2-1 | TRBV7-9 | CASSYDSDEQFF | TGTGCCAGCAGCTACGACAGCGATGAGCAGTTCTTC
. | 17 | TRBD2 | TRBJ2-7 | TRBV2 | CASSILIGLAGIYEQYF | TGTGCCAGCAGTATTCTGATTGGACTAGCGGGAATCTACGAGCAGTACTTC